This T cell receptor (beta chain) originates from a study of blood T cell repertoires in COVID-19 (dated by TCRdb to 2020 to 2022). Study-level background: Samples covering the acute and convalescent phases of COVID-19 were provided by collaborators in the United States, Italy and Spain. HLA class I and class II types, where available, came from metadata supplied by the sample provider rather than from assay-based typing. Deeply sampled blood TCRbeta repertoires from subjects exposed to, actively infected with, or recovered from COVID-19 were included in the dataset. The repertoires were released in a freely available public database meant as a resource for research on the immune response to SARS-CoV-2. The sample metadata nearly always contained a de-identified subject ID, COVID-19 status, age in years and sex. The material from the prospective study consisted of cDNA or gDNA derived from T cells, B-cell-depleted T cells, or PBMCs. The samples were drawn from the first 160 participants of the ongoing ImmuneRACE study and from 1,254 subjects provided by 6 global collaborators. Results the study describes overall, beyond this receptor: The amount of clinical and demographic metadata varied by source and participant and was provided uncurated.

CDR1 is given as GTSNPN and CDR2 as SVGIG, both from the germline V gene (reference sequence). V is shortened by 1 base, J by 5 bases, and the region joining them spans 14 bases. The CDR3 sequence holds 14 residues, the cysteine and phenylalanine included. Only CDR3 DNA is held: 42 bases, read in frame from base 1. Comments on this clone: It has no known antigen specificity. There are no base qualities to consult, and no much larger clone falls within one base.

Each collaborating institution followed its own protocols to collect whole blood in K2EDTA tubes. For TCRbeta analysis, collaborators shipped samples as frozen whole blood, isolated PBMCs, or DNA extracted from either of those sample types. TCRbeta CDR3 regions were amplified from genomic DNA using the immunoSEQ Assay, a bias-controlled multiplex PCR. Per the original workflow: The number of nucleated cells in each sample was estimated by amplification of reference gene primers within the assay. To quantify the absolute abundance of each unique TCRbeta CDR3 rearrangement, sequence reads were collapsed and filtered. For each sample, productive Simpson clonality was calculated by taking the square root of Simpson's diversity index across productive rearrangements. TCRdb limited this immuneACCESS table to in-frame rearrangements with V and J called. A share of clones is missing; checked studies link under half to unresolved V genes, and the rest is unexplained. V and J calls plus clone size are reproduced from that table; the DNA served to infer D and trimming. The table for this sample lists some 37,000 clones; 85% to 90% of them were counted only once. The top ten hold approximately 19% of the sample.

Sequences were obtained from peripheral blood. The origin of this receptor is a man aged 50-59 years in a cohort sampled during active COVID-19. This receptor chain uses TRBV30 and TRBJ1-2; confidence is insufficient to name the D gene. The nucleotides read TGTGCCTGGAGTGGGGCAGTTACCCAGTATGGCTACACCTTC. Protein translation: CAWSGAVTQYGYTF.